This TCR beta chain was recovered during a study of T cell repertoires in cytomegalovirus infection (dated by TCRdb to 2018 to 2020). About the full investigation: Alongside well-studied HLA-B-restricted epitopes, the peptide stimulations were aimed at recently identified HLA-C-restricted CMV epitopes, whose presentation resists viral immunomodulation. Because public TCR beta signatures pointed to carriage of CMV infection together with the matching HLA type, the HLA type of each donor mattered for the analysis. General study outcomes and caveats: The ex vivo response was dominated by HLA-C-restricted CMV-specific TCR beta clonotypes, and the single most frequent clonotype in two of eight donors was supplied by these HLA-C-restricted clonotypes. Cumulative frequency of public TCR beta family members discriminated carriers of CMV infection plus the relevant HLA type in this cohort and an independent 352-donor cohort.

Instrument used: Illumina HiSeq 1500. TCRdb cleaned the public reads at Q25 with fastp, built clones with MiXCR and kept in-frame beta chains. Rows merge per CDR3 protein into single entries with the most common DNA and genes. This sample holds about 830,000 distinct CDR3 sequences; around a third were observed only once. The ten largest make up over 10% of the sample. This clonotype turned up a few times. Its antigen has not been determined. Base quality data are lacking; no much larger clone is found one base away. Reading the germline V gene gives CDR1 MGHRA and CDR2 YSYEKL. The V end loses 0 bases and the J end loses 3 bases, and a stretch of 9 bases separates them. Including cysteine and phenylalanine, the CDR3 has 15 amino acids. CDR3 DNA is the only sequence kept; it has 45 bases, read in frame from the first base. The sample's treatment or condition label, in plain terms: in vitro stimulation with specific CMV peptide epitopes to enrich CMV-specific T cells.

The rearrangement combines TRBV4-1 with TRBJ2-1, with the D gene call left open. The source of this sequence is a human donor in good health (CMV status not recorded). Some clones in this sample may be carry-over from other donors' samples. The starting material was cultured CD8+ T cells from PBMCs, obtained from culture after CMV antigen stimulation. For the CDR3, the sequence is CASSQEFGLYNEQFF. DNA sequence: TGCGCCAGCAGCCAAGAGTTCGGGCTCTACAATGAGCAGTTCTTC.